The 19 T cell receptor beta chains below all came from one sample that was sequenced in a study of shared clonotypes between healthy human individuals. Sequencing used immunoSEQ multiplex PCR; TCRdb keeps in-frame clones, though not all of them. The table records about 1.5 million clones, approximately 98% of them present only once. The sequenced sample was naive CD4+ T cells sorted from blood. The subset is: CD45RA+ positively selected. The receptors here all came from a man younger than 45 in good health.

V is TRBV9 and J is TRBJ2-2; 7 nucleotides line up with TRBD2. With V trimmed by 1 base and J by 7 bases, 10 bases remained unmatched. Germline loops: CDR1 SGDLS, CDR2 YYNGEE. The CDR3 runs 16 residues. This CDR3 reads CASSVSLGRPGGELFF. The DNA for the CDR3 is TGTGCCAGCAGCGTATCACTCGGGAGGCCGGGCGGGGAGCTGTTTTTT.

The gene calls are TRBV6-1 and TRBJ2-5, with a possible D match to TRBD1 (6 bases). This CDR3 contains 12 residues. CDR1 is MNHNS, CDR2 SASEGT, per germline. Trimming cost V 10 bases and J 4 bases, with 13 bases left between them. In nucleotides, the CDR3 is TGTGCCACCCGCCGAGGGGGAGAGACCCAGTACTTC. Residues: CATRRGGETQYF.

This clone has a single count. The V call is TRBV2, the J call TRBJ2-7; 9 nucleotides match TRBD1. The CDR3 extends over 14 amino acids. V lost 3 bases to trimming and J lost 5 bases; unmatched junction nucleotides: 5. Looked up from germline, CDR1 is SNHLY and CDR2 is FYNNEI. The CDR3 is CASSDRTGDNEQYF. CDR3 in DNA: TGTGCCAGCAGTGATCGGACAGGGGACAACGAGCAGTACTTC.

Turning to this clone: Other nucleotide sequences in the sample specify the same CDR3. The chain uses TRBV5-1 and TRBJ2-2; unclear D gene. Germline CDR1 is SGHRS and CDR2 is YFSETQ. The CDR3 has 13 amino acids. The V end was cut by 4 bases, the J end by 1 base, with 5 bases between. CDR3 amino acids: CASSVGNTGELFF. Here the CDR3 DNA reads TGCGCCAGCAGCGTTGGGAACACCGGGGAGCTGTTTTTT.

This chain joins TRBV2 and TRBJ1-3; no firm D call. Deletions cut 3 bases from V and 3 bases from J, with 9 bases between. The CDR3 spans 14 residues. In germline, CDR1 is SNHLY, CDR2 FYNNEI. The CDR3 region has the DNA TGTGCCAGCAGTGATCGCGGAGGTGGAAACACCATATATTTT. It specifies CASSDRGGGNTIYF.

The V and J genes are TRBV18 and TRBJ2-7; D is unresolved. Germline CDR1 reads KGHSH; CDR2 reads LQKENI. This CDR3 has 13 residues. V was trimmed by 3 bases and J by 3 bases, leaving 9 bases between them. CDR3 sequence (DNA): TGTGCCAGCTCACCCGGTCGGCTCTACGAGCAGTACTTC. Protein: CASSPGRLYEQYF.

The rearrangement joins TRBV30 to TRBJ1-1; tentative D call: TRBD1 (5 bases). CDR1 and CDR2 from the germline V gene are GTSNPN and SVGIG (reference sequence). The CDR3 has 11 amino acids. V was clipped by 3 bases and J by 9 bases, with 11 bases between them. This CDR3 reads CAWRLAGQAFF. CDR3 bases: TGTGCCTGGAGACTGGCAGGGCAAGCTTTCTTT.

The table lists this clone with a count of one. The chain joins TRBV10-1 to TRBJ2-5; 9 bases map to TRBD1. The CDR3 totals 17 residues. J lost 4 bases, V lost 0 bases, and 9 bases had no gene match. CDR1 and CDR2 from the germline V gene are WNHNN and SYGVQD (reference sequence). DNA for the CDR3: TGCGCCAGCAGTGAGTCGGGCGGGACAGGGTACGGAGAGACCCAGTACTTC. This translates into CASSESGGTGYGETQYF.

The chain is built from TRBV15 and TRBJ2-3; TRBD1 matches at 7 bases. Germline lookup yields CDR1 LNHNV and CDR2 YYDKDF (reference sequence). The CDR3 has 15 residues. The V and J ends lost 1 base and 4 bases, in that order; junction bases with no gene match: 5. The CDR3 spells CATSRGGGPADTQYF. The CDR3 region has the DNA TGTGCCACCAGCAGAGGAGGGGGCCCGGCAGATACGCAGTATTTT.

V gene TRBV15 combines with J gene TRBJ2-1, with TRBD2 identical over 14 bases. Trimming took 0 bases from V and 2 from J; bases not matched to a gene: 21. Germline-derived CDR1 and CDR2 are LNHNV and YYDKDF (reference sequence). The CDR3 is 24 residues long. The CDR3 nucleotides read TGTGCCACCAGCAGAGATCGCGTCGAAGAGAGCGGAGGGGGACTAGCGGGAGCCTACAATGAGCAGTTCTTC. Its protein product is CATSRDRVEESGGGLAGAYNEQFF.

On this clone: Additional DNA sequences in this sample encode the identical CDR3. V and J are TRBV7-2 and TRBJ2-7; 13 bases are a match to TRBD2. Trimming removed 2 bases from V and 4 bases from J; junction bases left unmatched: 2. The CDR3 runs to 15 residues. Germline V gene lookup returns CDR1 SGHTA and CDR2 FQGNSA. CDR3 region: CASSLRTSGSYEQYF. The CDR3 DNA follows: TGTGCCAGCAGCTTAAGGACTAGCGGGAGTTACGAGCAGTACTTC.

The chain couples TRBV7-2 to TRBJ2-7; D unclear. Germline V gives CDR1 SGHTA, CDR2 FQGNSA. The V end was cut by 4 bases, the J end by 3 bases, with 16 bases between. The CDR3 length is 15 residues. The CDR3 coding sequence is TGTGCCAGCAGCTCCCCCTTTGGTATACTCTACGAGCAGTACTTC. Residues: CASSSPFGILYEQYF.

This clone has just one count. The chain employs TRBV5-4 and TRBJ2-7; TRBD1 might be the D (6 bases). Trimming pared 2 bases from V and 6 bases from J, leaving 12 bases between. The germline CDR1 and CDR2 sequences are SGHNT and YYREEE (reference sequence). There are 13 residues in the CDR3. In nucleotides, the CDR3 is TGTGCCAGCAGCTTACTACAGGGCCGCGAGCAGTACTTC. Its protein is CASSLLQGREQYF.

The J gene is TRBJ2-3, the V gene TRBV2; D unresolved. V lost 7 bases and J lost 4, with 9 bases in between. The CDR3 extends over 12 amino acids. The V gene's germline CDR1 is SNHLY and CDR2 FYNNEI. The CDR3 region has the DNA TGTGCCAGCAAGGCGTGGCCAGATACGCAGTATTTT. This sequence encodes CASKAWPDTQYF.

CDR3 residues: CASNERPTKETQYF. The CDR3 nucleotides are TGTGCCAGTAATGAGCGGCCAACTAAAGAGACCCAGTACTTC. The rearrangement uses TRBV19 and TRBJ2-5; tentative D call: TRBD2 (5 bases). Germline-derived CDR1 and CDR2 are LNHDA and SQIVND (reference sequence). This CDR3 is 14 amino acids long. The germline V and J ends were trimmed by 7 bases and 3 bases, with 15 bases remaining between them.

The chain is built from TRBV27 and TRBJ2-6; TRBD2 matches at 7 bases. The CDR3 has 17 amino acids. Germline V gives CDR1 MNHEY, CDR2 SMNVEV (reference sequence). V was clipped by 4 bases and J by 3 bases; unmatched bases: 9. The DNA of the CDR3 is TGTGCCAGCAGTTCCCGGGAGCGGGAAGGTGGGGCCAACGTCCTGACTTTC. It is translated as CASSSREREGGANVLTF.

This chain uses TRBV7-2 with TRBJ2-5, with 7 bases aligning to TRBD2. V lost 1 base and J lost 4; bases outside the gene matches: 6. This CDR3 is 15 amino acids long. Per germline, CDR1 SGHTA and CDR2 FQGNSA. DNA for the CDR3: TGTGCCAGCAGCTTAGGTGGTGGGACTATAGAGACCCAGTACTTC. Protein: CASSLGGGTIETQYF.

The chain recombines TRBV11-2 with TRBJ2-7, with a possible D match to TRBD1 (5 bases). Germline V CDR1 and CDR2: SGHAT, FQNNGV. Trimming removed 3 bases at V and 3 bases at J, with 12 bases between. The CDR3 is 14 residues long. CDR3 DNA: TGTGCCAGCAGCTTCTCGAGACAGAACTACGAGCAGTACTTC. This gives the protein CASSFSRQNYEQYF.

V usage is TRBV12-2 and J usage is TRBJ1-3. TRBV12-2 is flagged as a pseudogene. This CDR3 has 18 residues. The CDR3 loop is CASRLRGRPHSKGNTIYF. CDR3 in DNA: TGTGCAAGTCGCTTGAGGGGCCGGCCGCACTCGAAGGGAAACACCATATATTTT.